Reported below is one T cell receptor beta chain. This specimen belongs to a study of control samples from healthy donors and cancer patients. The repertoire was sequenced with immunoSEQ multiplex PCR; TCRdb's copy has only in-frame clones and lacks some. The sample yields 90,000 to 100,000 clones, around 80% seen once. The germline V gene encodes CDR1 SEHNR and CDR2 FQNEAQ (reference sequence). V was clipped by 5 bases and J by 2 bases; unmatched bases: 19. This CDR3 is 20 amino acids long. The sequence derives from a man aged 60 to 69 in good health. Material: blood. The chain uses TRBV7-9 and TRBJ2-4; 9 nucleotides agree with TRBD1. The CDR3 loop is CASSTTSGTGLRVSKNIQYF. The CDR3 DNA reads as TGTGCCAGCAGCACCACCTCCGGGACAGGGTTGCGAGTGTCCAAAAACATTCAGTACTTC.